This is a list of T cell receptor beta chains from one sample in a study of blood T cells in healthy people across ages. TCRdb processed the 5' RACE reads anew with MiXCR; each CDR3 protein has one entry. The table records 1.5 million to 2 million distinct CDR3 sequences, approximately 30% of them present only once. The sequenced material came from blood. All receptors come from a woman under 40 in good health. The CDR3 runs from the conserved cysteine through the conserved F or W. The order of the fields is D gene, J gene, V gene, clone size, CDR3 protein, CDR3 DNA. A D gene is named only where the DNA matches it firmly. Not all rows give a size; the values are once, few, many and, for expanded clones, a class.

D: TRBD1
J: TRBJ2-7
V: TRBV12-5
size: few
CDR3: CASGPRGQGIQEQYF
DNA: TGTGCTAGTGGTCCTCGAGGACAGGGCATACAAGAGCAGTACTTC

D: TRBD1
J: TRBJ1-2
V: TRBV28
size: NA
CDR3: CASREGQLGYTF
DNA: TGTGCCAGCAGAGAGGGACAGTTGGGCTACACCTTC

D: NA
J: TRBJ2-3
V: TRBV4-3
size: few
CDR3: CASSQDPQGADTQYF
DNA: TGCGCCAGCAGCCAAGATCCCCAGGGAGCAGATACGCAGTATTTT

D: NA
J: TRBJ2-5
V: TRBV5-1
size: many
CDR3: CASSLVGAGETQYF
DNA: TGCGCCAGCAGCTTGGTGGGGGCCGGAGAGACCCAGTACTTC

D: NA
J: TRBJ2-2
V: TRBV20-1
size: NA
CDR3: CSARFVGELFF
DNA: TGCAGTGCTAGATTCGTGGGGGAGCTGTTTTTT

D: TRBD2
J: TRBJ2-4
V: TRBV4-3
size: many
CDR3: CASSLSGLAKNIQYF
DNA: TGCGCCAGCAGCCTTAGCGGGTTAGCCAAAAACATTCAGTACTTC

D: NA
J: TRBJ2-1
V: TRBV29-1
size: few
CDR3: CSVVGRGEQFF
DNA: TGCAGCGTTGTGGGAAGGGGTGAGCAGTTCTTC

D: NA
J: TRBJ2-2
V: TRBV24-1
size: NA
CDR3: CATSDPGASGELFF
DNA: TGTGCCACCAGTGATCCCGGAGCTTCCGGGGAGCTGTTTTTT

D: NA
J: TRBJ1-5
V: TRBV15
size: many
CDR3: CATSRDKGYQPQHF
DNA: TGTGCCACCAGCAGAGATAAGGGGTATCAGCCCCAGCATTTT

D: NA
J: TRBJ2-5
V: TRBV11-2
size: few
CDR3: CTSKWAEQETQYF
DNA: TGTACCAGCAAGTGGGCGGAACAAGAGACCCAGTACTTC

D: TRBD2
J: TRBJ2-3
V: TRBV5-4
size: NA
CDR3: CASSLGGRGKVDTQYF
DNA: TGTGCCAGCAGCTTGGGAGGGCGGGGGAAGGTAGATACGCAGTATTTT

D: NA
J: TRBJ2-7
V: TRBV12-3/TRBV12-4
size: many
CDR3: CASSLRTFSEQYF
DNA: TGTGCCAGCAGTTTGAGGACATTTTCGGAGCAGTACTTC

D: NA
J: TRBJ2-4
V: TRBV2
size: few
CDR3: CASSDPGPQYF
DNA: TGTGCCAGCAGTGATCCGGGCCCTCAGTACTTC

D: TRBD1
J: TRBJ2-2
V: TRBV11-2
size: few
CDR3: CASSAWTGGNAGELFF
DNA: TGTGCCAGCAGCGCCTGGACAGGGGGCAACGCCGGGGAGCTGTTTTTT

D: NA
J: TRBJ2-7
V: TRBV2
size: NA
CDR3: CASRADLAYEQYF
DNA: TGTGCCAGCAGGGCAGATCTAGCCTACGAGCAGTACTTC

D: TRBD2
J: TRBJ2-1
V: TRBV7-2
size: NA
CDR3: CASSSLAGETQFF
DNA: TGTGCCAGCAGCTCTCTAGCGGGAGAGACCCAGTTCTTC

D: NA
J: TRBJ2-7
V: TRBV11-2
size: few
CDR3: CASSHLDGSYEQYF
DNA: TGTGCCAGCAGCCATTTAGACGGATCCTACGAGCAGTACTTC

D: TRBD1
J: TRBJ2-1
V: TRBV12-3/TRBV12-4
size: few
CDR3: CASSLTVGQGSYGAYNEQFF
DNA: TGTGCCAGCAGTTTAACTGTTGGACAGGGGTCTTACGGAGCCTACAATGAGCAGTTCTTC

D: TRBD2
J: TRBJ2-2
V: TRBV6-5
size: NA
CDR3: CASSYSAGRVNTGELFF
DNA: TGTGCCAGCAGTTACAGTGCCGGGAGGGTTAACACCGGGGAGCTGTTTTTT

D: TRBD1
J: TRBJ2-6
V: TRBV6-1
size: NA
CDR3: CACSETGTGANVLTF
DNA: TGTGCCTGCAGTGAGACAGGGACTGGGGCCAACGTCCTGACTTTC

D: NA
J: TRBJ2-1
V: TRBV25-1
size: many
CDR3: CASSEFPNEQFF
DNA: TGTGCCAGCAGTGAATTCCCGAATGAGCAGTTCTTC

D: TRBD2
J: TRBJ2-5
V: TRBV6-6
size: NA
CDR3: CASSRLTSGGETQYF
DNA: TGTGCCAGCAGTCGACTGACTAGCGGAGGGGAGACCCAGTACTTC

D: NA
J: TRBJ2-5
V: TRBV3-1
size: NA
CDR3: CASSQVRKTQYF
DNA: TGTGCCAGCAGCCAAGTTAGGAAGACCCAGTACTTC

D: NA
J: TRBJ2-4
V: TRBV3-1
size: NA
CDR3: CASSHVPDTLNIQYF
DNA: TGTGCCAGCAGCCATGTCCCCGACACCCTGAACATTCAGTACTTC

D: NA
J: TRBJ2-7
V: TRBV5-1
size: few
CDR3: CASSLVLMSSEQYF
DNA: TGCGCCAGCAGCTTGGTTTTGATGAGCTCCGAGCAGTACTTC

D: NA
J: TRBJ2-3
V: TRBV12-3/TRBV12-4
size: many
CDR3: CASSPVTDTQYF
DNA: TGTGCCAGCAGTCCAGTCACAGATACGCAGTATTTT

D: NA
J: TRBJ1-2
V: TRBV7-2
size: few
CDR3: CASTSEQGQYGYTF
DNA: TGTGCCAGCACCTCTGAGCAGGGGCAATATGGCTACACCTTC

D: TRBD1
J: TRBJ2-7
V: TRBV6-2/TRBV6-3
size: few
CDR3: CASSSSGTGQYEQYF
DNA: TGTGCCAGCAGCTCATCAGGGACAGGGCAGTACGAGCAGTACTTC

D: NA
J: TRBJ2-1
V: TRBV20-1
size: few
CDR3: CSARGGWPTPGEQFF
DNA: TGCAGTGCTAGAGGAGGTTGGCCCACCCCCGGTGAGCAGTTCTTC